This record concerns one TCR beta chain sequence. As yet, its antigen is unknown. V shed 2 bases and J shed 1 base, with 9 bases lying between them. The V gene's germline CDR1 is SGDLS and CDR2 YYNGEE. The CDR3 length is 14 residues. The sample belongs to a study of cytomegalovirus exposure and HLA in healthy donors. Notes on the study in general: About 87% or about 30% of the time was how often most TCR beta V segments were productive, according to an earlier analysis.

With 60 Vbeta and 13 Jbeta primers, the PCR was carried out. Libraries were prepared by immunoSEQ multiplex PCR; TCRdb keeps only in-frame clonotypes and omits some of them. Of 120,000 or so clones detected, around 75% appear once; the ten largest clones hold around 3.3%. V and J are TRBV9 and TRBJ1-1; D is unresolved. The TCR originated in a woman aged 50 to 65 in good health and CMV-seronegative. Sequencing input: PBMCs. The CDR3 region is CASSVSPGNTEAFF. In DNA, the CDR3 is TGTGCCAGCAGCGTTAGTCCAGGGAACACTGAAGCTTTCTTT.